The clone carrying this TCR beta chain has just a few counts. Its antigen is as yet unknown. Sequencing used immunoSEQ multiplex PCR; TCRdb keeps in-frame clones, though not all of them. Seen here are about 370,000 clones, 89% observed once, and the top ten hold approximately 1.9%. The CDR3 spans 14 residues. The data were taken from a study of Ad26.COV2.S vaccination and SARS-CoV-2 variants. Looking at the study overall: Trial arm assignment for the donor was COV1001 Ad26.COV2.S. Dosing was one shot or two shots 56 days apart.

Study-level findings and limits: Using TCR breadth and depth analyses may have led to underestimated total T cell responses.

Regarding treatment: 15 to 20 received Ad26.COV2.S at low or high dose, single or two shots; 5 received placebo; per-sample allocation not given. Samples were taken on day 63 after the first vaccine or placebo injection. Immunization relied on an Ad26 vector, which expressed Wuhan-strain SARS-CoV-2 spike. The rearrangement uses TRBV21-1 and TRBJ1-2; TRBD1 is taken as the D call from the table, unchecked against the DNA. TRBV21-1 is noted as a pseudogene. The sample here was peripheral blood, taken in a trial of Ad26.COV2.S vaccine versus placebo. The TCR sequence derives from a person between 18 and 65 years old who received the Ad26.COV2.S COVID-19 vaccine or a placebo. The CDR3 nucleotides read TGTGCCAGCATAAGGGACAGGGCTAACTATGGCTACACCTTC. Protein: CASIRDRANYGYTF.